This passage covers 17 T cell receptor beta chains from one sample sequenced in a study of shared clonotypes between healthy human individuals. Only in-frame clones appear in the TCRdb table, and some are missing; sequencing was by immunoSEQ multiplex PCR. The sample consists of roughly 2.4 million clones, approximately 94% of them appearing once. The sequenced material came from naive CD4+ T cells sorted from blood. The sample's subset: CD45RA+ positively selected. All receptors derive from a young man in good health.

The chain is built from TRBV4-2 and TRBJ2-7; TRBD2 is a possible D gene (6 bases). Looked up from germline, CDR1 is LGHNA and CDR2 is YNFKEQ. The CDR3 loop spans 16 amino acids. Trimming took 0 bases from V and 1 from J, leaving 13 bases between them. The DNA of the CDR3 is TGTGCCAGCAGCCAAGACTGGAGGGATCGGTCCTACGAGCAGTACTTC. This translates into CASSQDWRDRSYEQYF.

The rearrangement links TRBV19 to TRBJ2-7; D is unclear. The CDR3 loop spans 13 amino acids. From germline, CDR1 is LNHDA and CDR2 SQIVND (reference sequence). Trimming shortened V by 4 bases and J by 3 bases, and 10 bases separated the two germline ends. The CDR3: CASSKGSDYEQYF. Written as DNA, the CDR3 is TGTGCCAGTAGTAAAGGCAGTGACTACGAGCAGTACTTC.

The chain couples TRBV19 to TRBJ1-2, with 7 nucleotides matching TRBD1. Germline V gene sequence: CDR1 LNHDA, CDR2 SQIVND (reference sequence). V trimming: 2 bases; J trimming: 8 bases; junction bases outside the gene matches: 11. CDR3 size: 15 residues. Here the CDR3 reads CASSISLRQGEGYTF. CDR3 nucleotides: TGTGCCAGTAGTATATCGCTGAGACAGGGAGAAGGCTACACCTTC.

On this clone itself: The sample contains more than one DNA sequence encoding this CDR3. The rearrangement links TRBV5-4 to TRBJ2-2, with TRBD2 identical over 7 bases. The junction had 2 bases not matched to a gene; V was cut back by 0 bases and J by 0 bases. Per germline, CDR1 SGHNT and CDR2 YYREEE (reference sequence). CDR3 size: 16 residues. DNA for the CDR3: TGTGCCAGCAGCTTGGCCAGCGGGGCGAACACCGGGGAGCTGTTTTTT. Amino acids: CASSLASGANTGELFF.

This sequence joins TRBV19 and TRBJ1-2; 10 bases map to TRBD1. CDR1 is LNHDA and CDR2 is SQIVND in the germline V gene (reference sequence). The junction had 9 bases not matched to a gene; V was cut back by 5 bases and J by 3 bases. This CDR3 comprises 16 residues. In DNA, the CDR3 is TGTGCCAGTAGTTATACTGTGGGGACAGGGGACTATGGCTACACCTTC. Its translation: CASSYTVGTGDYGYTF.

A few counts support this clone. The gene calls are TRBV11-3 and TRBJ1-3; TRBD1 is a possible D gene (5 bases). V lost 5 bases and J 2 bases, leaving 22 bases between the germline ends. Germline CDR1 is SGHNT and CDR2 is YENEEA. The CDR3 is 18 residues long. As DNA, the CDR3 is TGTGCCAGCAGCCCAGGTGAGGGGCACCAAACAACTGGAAACACCATATATTTT. Its translation: CASSPGEGHQTTGNTIYF. Drawing the rest from reference TRBV11-3 and TRBJ1-3, the complete variable domain is EAGVVQSPRYKIIEKKQPVAFWCNPISGHNTLYWYLQNLGQGPELLIRYENEEAVDDSQLPKDRFSAERLKGVDSTLKIQPAELGDSAVYLCASSPGEGHQTTGNTIYFGEGSWLTVV.

The V gene is TRBV7-2, the J gene TRBJ2-5; possible D gene TRBD1, 6 bases. V was shortened by 0 bases and J by 5 bases, with 13 bases between the two germline ends. The CDR3 extends over 15 amino acids. Germline assignment: CDR1 SGHTA and CDR2 FQGNSA. DNA for the CDR3: TGTGCCAGCAGCTTAGCGGTCACAGGGTCGGAGACCCAGTACTTC. This codes for CASSLAVTGSETQYF.

This chain joins TRBV2 and TRBJ1-2, with unresolved D. The CDR3 has 16 residues. Germline CDR1 is SNHLY and CDR2 is FYNNEI. The germline V and J ends were trimmed by 3 bases and 1 base, with 15 bases remaining between them. In DNA, the CDR3 is TGTGCCAGCAGTGACTCCACGGACGGCGATAACTATGGCTACACCTTC. Translated: CASSDSTDGDNYGYTF.

J is TRBJ1-1 and V is TRBV6-1; 10 bases match TRBD1. The germline CDR1 and CDR2 sequences are MNHNS and SASEGT. J was trimmed by 11 bases and V by 6 bases; bases with no gene match: 6. The CDR3 extends over 12 amino acids. CDR3 sequence reads: CASSGTGAWAFF. DNA of the CDR3: TGTGCCAGCAGCGGGACAGGGGCATGGGCTTTCTTT.

This rearrangement joins TRBV2 to TRBJ2-1; D not resolved. Between the trimmed V and J ends, which lost 8 bases and 9 bases, there was a span of 8 bases. Germline V gene sequence: CDR1 SNHLY, CDR2 FYNNEI. The CDR3 covers 10 residues. CDR3 sequence: CASSATEQFF. CDR3 nucleotide sequence: TGTGCCAGCTCGGCGACTGAGCAGTTCTTC.

In this sample, this clone turned up once. This sequence joins TRBV2 and TRBJ1-5, with a possible D match to TRBD1 (5 bases). Per germline, CDR1 SNHLY and CDR2 FYNNEI. V was pared by 3 bases and J by 0 bases, with 15 bases between. CDR3 length: 17 residues. CDR3 sequence: CASSETQGRSSNQPQHF. Written as DNA, the CDR3 is TGTGCCAGCAGTGAGACCCAGGGAAGAAGTAGCAATCAGCCCCAGCATTTT. Supplemented by reference TRBV2 and TRBJ1-5, the full variable domain reads EPEVTQTPSHQVTQMGQEVILRCVPISNHLYFYWYRQILGQKVEFLVSFYNNEISEKSEIFDDQFSVERPDGSNFTLKIRSTKLEDSAMYFCASSETQGRSSNQPQHFGDGTRLSIL.

This rearrangement joins TRBV13 to TRBJ2-6; tentatively, D is TRBD1 (5 bases). The germline V and J ends were trimmed by 3 bases and 2 bases, with 8 bases remaining between them. The CDR3 covers 15 residues. Germline lookup yields CDR1 PRHDT and CDR2 FYEKMQ (reference sequence). The CDR3 loop is CASSFSGTGANVLTF. The CDR3, as DNA: TGTGCCAGCAGCTTCTCAGGGACTGGGGCCAACGTCCTGACTTTC.

The CDR3 nucleotides read TGTGCCAGCAGTTTATGGGGACAGGGCACCGGGGAGCTGTTTTTT. Translating it yields CASSLWGQGTGELFF. V gene TRBV28 combines with J gene TRBJ2-2; TRBD1 matches 9 bases. Trimming at V came to 0 bases and at J to 4 bases, leaving 0 bases not matched to a gene. Germline CDR1 and CDR2: MDHEN and SYDVKM. The CDR3 runs to 15 residues.

The chain is built from TRBV30 and TRBJ1-2; D may be TRBD1 (6 bases). Germline V gives CDR1 GTSNPN, CDR2 SVGIG (reference sequence). The CDR3 loop spans 13 amino acids. The V gene lost 4 bases and the J gene lost 9 bases, with 18 bases spanning the gap. In nucleotides, the CDR3 is TGTGCCTGGATCAGAAAATCAGGGGCGAGCTACACCTTC. Translated, it gives CAWIRKSGASYTF.

This rearrangement joins TRBV21-1 to TRBJ1-5. TRBV21-1 is a known pseudogene. The CDR3 sequence is 13 residues long. The CDR3 is CASSDRDNQPQHF. CDR3 DNA: TGTGCCAGCAGCGATAGAGACAATCAGCCCCAGCATTTT.

The rearrangement uses TRBV25-1 and TRBJ1-6, with a tentative D call TRBD1 (6 bases). Germline V gene sequence: CDR1 MGHDK, CDR2 SYGVNS. The CDR3 contains 13 residues. The V end was cut by 5 bases, the J end by 5 bases, with 7 bases between. DNA of the CDR3: TGTGCCAGCAGTAAGGGGGATAATTCACCCCTCCACTTT. Translation gives CASSKGDNSPLHF.

This chain links TRBV27 with TRBJ2-2; unclear D gene. V lost 5 bases to trimming and J lost 7 bases, with 8 bases between them. CDR1 MNHEY and CDR2 SMNVEV come from the germline V gene (reference sequence). The CDR3 extends over 12 amino acids. The CDR3 reads CASSPTFGELFF. CDR3 nucleotide sequence: TGTGCCAGCAGTCCAACATTCGGGGAGCTGTTTTTT.